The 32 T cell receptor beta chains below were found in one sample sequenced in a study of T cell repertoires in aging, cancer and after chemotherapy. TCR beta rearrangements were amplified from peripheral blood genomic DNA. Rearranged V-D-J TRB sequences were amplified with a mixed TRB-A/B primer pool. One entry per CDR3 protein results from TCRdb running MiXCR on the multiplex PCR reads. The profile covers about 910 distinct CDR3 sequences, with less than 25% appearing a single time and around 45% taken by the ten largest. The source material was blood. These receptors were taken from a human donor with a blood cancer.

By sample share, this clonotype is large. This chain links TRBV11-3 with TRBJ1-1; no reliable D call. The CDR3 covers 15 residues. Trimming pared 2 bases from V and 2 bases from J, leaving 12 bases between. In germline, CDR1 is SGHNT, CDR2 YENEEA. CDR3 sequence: CASSLRTYLNTEAFF. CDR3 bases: TGTGCCAGCAGCTTAAGGACTTACCTAAACACTGAAGCTTTCTTT.

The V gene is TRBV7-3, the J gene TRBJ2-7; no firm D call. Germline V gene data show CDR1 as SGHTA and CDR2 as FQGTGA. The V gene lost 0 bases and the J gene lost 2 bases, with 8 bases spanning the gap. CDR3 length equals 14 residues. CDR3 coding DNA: TGTGCCAGCAGCTTAACCCACACCACCTACGAGCAGTACTTC. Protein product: CASSLTHTTYEQYF.

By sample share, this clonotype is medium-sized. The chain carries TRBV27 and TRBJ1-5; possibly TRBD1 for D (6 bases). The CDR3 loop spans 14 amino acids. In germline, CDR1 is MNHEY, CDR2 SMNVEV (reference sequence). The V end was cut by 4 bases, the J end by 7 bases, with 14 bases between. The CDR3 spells CASSYTGLRQPQHF. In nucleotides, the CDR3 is TGTGCCAGCAGTTATACAGGGTTACGCCAGCCCCAGCATTTT.

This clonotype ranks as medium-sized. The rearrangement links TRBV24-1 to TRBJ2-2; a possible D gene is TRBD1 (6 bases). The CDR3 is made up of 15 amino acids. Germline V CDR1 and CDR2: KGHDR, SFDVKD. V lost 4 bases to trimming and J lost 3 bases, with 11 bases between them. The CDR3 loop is CATSEWAGDTGELFF. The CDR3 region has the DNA TGTGCCACCAGTGAATGGGCAGGGGACACCGGGGAGCTGTTTTTT.

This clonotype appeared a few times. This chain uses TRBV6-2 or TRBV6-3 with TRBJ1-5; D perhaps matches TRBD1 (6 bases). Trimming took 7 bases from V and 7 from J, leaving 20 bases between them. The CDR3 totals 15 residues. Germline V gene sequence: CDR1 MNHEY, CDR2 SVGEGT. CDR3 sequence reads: CASTLGATEGQPQHF. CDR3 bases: TGTGCCAGCACTCTGGGGGCCACCGAGGGGCAGCCCCAGCATTTT.

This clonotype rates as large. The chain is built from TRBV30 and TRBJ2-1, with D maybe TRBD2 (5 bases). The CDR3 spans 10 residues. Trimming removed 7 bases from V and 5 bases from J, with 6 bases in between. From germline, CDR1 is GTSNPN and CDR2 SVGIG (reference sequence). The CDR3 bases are TGTGCCTACGGGGACAATGAGCAGTTCTTC. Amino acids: CAYGDNEQFF.

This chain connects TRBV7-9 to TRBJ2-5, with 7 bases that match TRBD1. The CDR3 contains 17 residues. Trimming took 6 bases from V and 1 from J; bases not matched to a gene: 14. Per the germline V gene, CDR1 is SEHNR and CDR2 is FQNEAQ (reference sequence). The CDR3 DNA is TGTGCCAGCAGTCCCAAGGGGGCGGGCCCCTTCCAAGAGACCCAGTACTTC. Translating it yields CASSPKGAGPFQETQYF.

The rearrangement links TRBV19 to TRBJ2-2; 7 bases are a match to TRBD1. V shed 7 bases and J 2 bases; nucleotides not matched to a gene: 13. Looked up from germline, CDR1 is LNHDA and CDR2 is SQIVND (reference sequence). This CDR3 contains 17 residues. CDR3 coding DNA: TGTGCCAGTACACCCGGGAACAGGGGCGCAAACACCGGGGAGCTGTTTTTT. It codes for CASTPGNRGANTGELFF.

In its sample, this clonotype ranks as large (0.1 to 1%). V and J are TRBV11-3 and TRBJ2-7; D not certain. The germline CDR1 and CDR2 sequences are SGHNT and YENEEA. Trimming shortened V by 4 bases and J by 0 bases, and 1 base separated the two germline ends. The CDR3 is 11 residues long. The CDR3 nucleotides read TGTGCCAGCAGCTACTCCTACGAGCAGTACTTC. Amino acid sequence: CASSYSYEQYF. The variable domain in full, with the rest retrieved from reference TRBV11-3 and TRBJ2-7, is EAGVVQSPRYKIIEKKQPVAFWCNPISGHNTLYWYLQNLGQGPELLIRYENEEAVDDSQLPKDRFSAERLKGVDSTLKIQPAELGDSAVYLCASSYSYEQYFGPGTRLTVT.

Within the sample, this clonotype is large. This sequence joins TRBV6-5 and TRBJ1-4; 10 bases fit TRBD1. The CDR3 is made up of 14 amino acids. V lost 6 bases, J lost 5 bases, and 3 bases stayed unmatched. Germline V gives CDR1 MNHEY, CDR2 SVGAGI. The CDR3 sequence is CASSWGQGNEKLFF. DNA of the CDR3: TGTGCCAGCAGCTGGGGACAGGGGAATGAAAAACTGTTTTTT.

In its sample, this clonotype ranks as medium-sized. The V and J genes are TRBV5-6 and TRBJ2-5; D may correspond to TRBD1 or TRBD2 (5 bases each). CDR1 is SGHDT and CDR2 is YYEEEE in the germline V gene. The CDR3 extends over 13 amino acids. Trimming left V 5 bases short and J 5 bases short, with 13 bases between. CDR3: CASRLAWGETQYF. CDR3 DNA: TGTGCCAGCAGGCTAGCTTGGGGGGAGACCCAGTACTTC.

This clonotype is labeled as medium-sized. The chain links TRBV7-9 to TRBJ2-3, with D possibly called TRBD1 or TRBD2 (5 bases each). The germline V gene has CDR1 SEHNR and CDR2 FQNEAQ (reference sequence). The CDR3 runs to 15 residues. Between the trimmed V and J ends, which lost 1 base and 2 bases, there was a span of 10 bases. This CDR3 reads CASSLGGRFTDTQYF. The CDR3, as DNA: TGTGCCAGCAGCTTAGGGGGACGGTTCACAGATACGCAGTATTTT.

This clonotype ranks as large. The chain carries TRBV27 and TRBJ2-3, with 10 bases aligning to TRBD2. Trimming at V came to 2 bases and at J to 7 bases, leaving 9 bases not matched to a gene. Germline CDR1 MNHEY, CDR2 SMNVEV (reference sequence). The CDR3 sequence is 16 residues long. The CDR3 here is CASSLGSSGSPHTQYF. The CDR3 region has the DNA TGTGCCAGCAGTTTAGGGTCTAGCGGGAGTCCACATACGCAGTATTTT.

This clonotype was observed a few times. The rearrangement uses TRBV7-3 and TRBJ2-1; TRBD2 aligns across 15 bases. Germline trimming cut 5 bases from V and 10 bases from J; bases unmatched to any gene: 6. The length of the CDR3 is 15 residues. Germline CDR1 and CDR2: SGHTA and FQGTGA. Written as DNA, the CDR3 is TGTGCCAGCAGCCCGGGACTAGCGGGGGGTAAAGAGCAGTTCTTC. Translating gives CASSPGLAGGKEQFF.

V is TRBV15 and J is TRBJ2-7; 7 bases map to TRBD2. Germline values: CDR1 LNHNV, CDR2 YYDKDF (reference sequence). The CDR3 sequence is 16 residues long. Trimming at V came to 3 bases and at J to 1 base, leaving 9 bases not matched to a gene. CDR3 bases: TGTGCCACCAGCAGCTTACGGGACTACGGTTCCTACGAGCAGTACTTC. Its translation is CATSSLRDYGSYEQYF.

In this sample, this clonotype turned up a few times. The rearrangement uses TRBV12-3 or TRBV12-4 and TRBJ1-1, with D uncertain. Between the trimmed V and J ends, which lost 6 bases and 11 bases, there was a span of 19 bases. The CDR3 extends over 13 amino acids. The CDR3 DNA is TGTGCCAGCAGCCCGGGTTTCAGCATGTCGGCTTTCTTT. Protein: CASSPGFSMSAFF.

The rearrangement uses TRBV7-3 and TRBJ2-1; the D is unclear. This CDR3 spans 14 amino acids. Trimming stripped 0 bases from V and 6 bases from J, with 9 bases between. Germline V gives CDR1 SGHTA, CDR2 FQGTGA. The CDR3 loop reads CASSLTGPVNEQFF. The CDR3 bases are TGTGCCAGCAGCTTAACCGGTCCTGTCAATGAGCAGTTCTTC.

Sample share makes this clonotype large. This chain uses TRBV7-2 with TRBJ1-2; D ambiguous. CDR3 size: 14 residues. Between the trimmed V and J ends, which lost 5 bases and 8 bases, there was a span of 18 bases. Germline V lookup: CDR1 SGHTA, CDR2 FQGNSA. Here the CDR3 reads CASSRDHRTGGYTF. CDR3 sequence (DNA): TGTGCCAGCAGCCGTGACCATAGGACGGGCGGCTACACCTTC.

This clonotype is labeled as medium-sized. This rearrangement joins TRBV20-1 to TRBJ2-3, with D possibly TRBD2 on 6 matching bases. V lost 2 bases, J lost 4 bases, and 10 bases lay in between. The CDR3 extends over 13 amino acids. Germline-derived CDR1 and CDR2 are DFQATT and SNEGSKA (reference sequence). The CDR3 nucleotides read TGCAGTGCTAGACTGACTAGGGCAGATACGCAGTATTTT. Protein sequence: CSARLTRADTQYF.

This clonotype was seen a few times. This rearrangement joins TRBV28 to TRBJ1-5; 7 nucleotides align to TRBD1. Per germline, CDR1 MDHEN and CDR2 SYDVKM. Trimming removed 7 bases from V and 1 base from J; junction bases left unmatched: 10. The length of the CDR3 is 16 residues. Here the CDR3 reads CASTRRQGRSNQPQHF. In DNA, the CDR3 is TGTGCCAGCACCCGTCGACAGGGTAGGAGCAATCAGCCCCAGCATTTT.

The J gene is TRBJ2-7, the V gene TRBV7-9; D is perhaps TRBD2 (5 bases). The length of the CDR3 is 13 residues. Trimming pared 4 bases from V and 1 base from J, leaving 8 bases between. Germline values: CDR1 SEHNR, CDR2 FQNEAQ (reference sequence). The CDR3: CASSSRGSYEQYF. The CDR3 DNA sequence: TGTGCCAGCAGCTCACGGGGTTCCTACGAGCAGTACTTC.

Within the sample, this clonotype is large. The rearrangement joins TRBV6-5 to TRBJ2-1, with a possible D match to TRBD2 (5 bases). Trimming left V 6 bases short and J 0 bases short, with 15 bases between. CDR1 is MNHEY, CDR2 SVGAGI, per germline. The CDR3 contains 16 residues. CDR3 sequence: CASSWTFQSSYNEQFF. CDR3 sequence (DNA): TGTGCCAGCAGCTGGACTTTCCAGAGCTCCTACAATGAGCAGTTCTTC.

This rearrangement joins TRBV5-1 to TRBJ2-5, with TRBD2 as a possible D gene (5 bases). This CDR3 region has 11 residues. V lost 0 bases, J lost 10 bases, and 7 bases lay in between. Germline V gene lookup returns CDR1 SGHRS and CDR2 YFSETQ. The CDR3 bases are TGCGCCAGCAGCTTGGGGGCGGGCCAGTACTTC. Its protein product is CASSLGAGQYF. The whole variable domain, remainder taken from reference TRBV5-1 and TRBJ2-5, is KAGVTQTPRYLIKTRGQQVTLSCSPISGHRSVSWYQQTPGQGLQFLFEYFSETQRNKGNFPGRFSGRQFSNSRSEMNVSTLELGDSALYLCASSLGAGQYFGPGTRLLVL.

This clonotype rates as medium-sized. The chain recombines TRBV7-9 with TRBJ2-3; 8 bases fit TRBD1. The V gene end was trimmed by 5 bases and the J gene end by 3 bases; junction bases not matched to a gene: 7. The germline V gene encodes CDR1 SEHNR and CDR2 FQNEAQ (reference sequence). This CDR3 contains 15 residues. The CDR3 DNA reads TGTGCCAGCAGCACCAGACAGGGGCCGACAGATACGCAGTATTTT. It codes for CASSTRQGPTDTQYF.

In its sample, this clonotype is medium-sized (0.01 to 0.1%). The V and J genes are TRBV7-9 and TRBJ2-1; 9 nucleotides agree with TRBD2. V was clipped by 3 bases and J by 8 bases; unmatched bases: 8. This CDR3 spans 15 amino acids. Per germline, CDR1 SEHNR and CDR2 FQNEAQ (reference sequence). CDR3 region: CASSLWLAGSYEQFF. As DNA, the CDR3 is TGTGCCAGCAGCTTGTGGCTAGCGGGATCCTATGAGCAGTTCTTC.

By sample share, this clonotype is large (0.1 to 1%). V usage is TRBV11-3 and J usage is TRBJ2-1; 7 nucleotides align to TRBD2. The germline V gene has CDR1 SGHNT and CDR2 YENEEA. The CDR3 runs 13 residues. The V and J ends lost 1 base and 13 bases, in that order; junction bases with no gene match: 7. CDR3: CASSLGTGGYQFF. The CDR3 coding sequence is TGTGCCAGCAGCTTAGGGACGGGGGGATACCAGTTCTTC.

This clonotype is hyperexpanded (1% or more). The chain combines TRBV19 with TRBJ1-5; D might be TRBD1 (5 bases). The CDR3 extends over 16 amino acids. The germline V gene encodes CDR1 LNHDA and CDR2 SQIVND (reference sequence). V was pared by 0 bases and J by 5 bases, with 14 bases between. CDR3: CASSIEHDSSHQPQHF. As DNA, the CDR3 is TGTGCCAGTAGTATAGAGCACGACAGCTCTCATCAGCCCCAGCATTTT. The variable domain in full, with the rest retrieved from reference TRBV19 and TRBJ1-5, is DGGITQSPKYLFRKEGQNVTLSCEQNLNHDAMYWYRQDPGQGLRLIYYSQIVNDFQKGDIAEGYSVSREKKESFPLTVTSAQKNPTAFYLCASSIEHDSSHQPQHFGDGTRLSIL.

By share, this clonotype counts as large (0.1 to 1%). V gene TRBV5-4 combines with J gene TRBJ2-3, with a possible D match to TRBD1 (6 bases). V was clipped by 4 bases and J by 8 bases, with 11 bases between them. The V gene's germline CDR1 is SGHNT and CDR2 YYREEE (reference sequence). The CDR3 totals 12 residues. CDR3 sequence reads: CASSLTGSTQYF. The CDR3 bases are TGTGCCAGCAGCCTAACAGGGAGTACGCAGTATTTT.

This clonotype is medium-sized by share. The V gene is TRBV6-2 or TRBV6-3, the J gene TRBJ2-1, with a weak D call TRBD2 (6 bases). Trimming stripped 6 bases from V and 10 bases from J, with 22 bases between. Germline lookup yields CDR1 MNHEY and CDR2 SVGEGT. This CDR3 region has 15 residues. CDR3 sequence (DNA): TGTGCCAGCAGCTCTGGCGGGACGCTGTCGAGGGAGCAGTTCTTC. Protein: CASSSGGTLSREQFF.

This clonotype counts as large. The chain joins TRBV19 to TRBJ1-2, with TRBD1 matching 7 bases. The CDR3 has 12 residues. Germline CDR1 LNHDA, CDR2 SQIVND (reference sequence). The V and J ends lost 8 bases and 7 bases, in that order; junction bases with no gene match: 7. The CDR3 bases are TGTGCCAGTGAAACAGGGGCGAGTGGCTACACCTTC. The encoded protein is CASETGASGYTF. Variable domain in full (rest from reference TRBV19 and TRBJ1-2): DGGITQSPKYLFRKEGQNVTLSCEQNLNHDAMYWYRQDPGQGLRLIYYSQIVNDFQKGDIAEGYSVSREKKESFPLTVTSAQKNPTAFYLCASETGASGYTFGSGTRLTVV.

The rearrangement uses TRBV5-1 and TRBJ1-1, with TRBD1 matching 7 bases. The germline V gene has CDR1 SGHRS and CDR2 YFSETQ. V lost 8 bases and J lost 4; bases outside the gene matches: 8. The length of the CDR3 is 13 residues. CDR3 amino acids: CASQTGDGTEAFF. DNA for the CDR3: TGCGCCAGTCAAACAGGGGACGGCACTGAAGCTTTCTTT.

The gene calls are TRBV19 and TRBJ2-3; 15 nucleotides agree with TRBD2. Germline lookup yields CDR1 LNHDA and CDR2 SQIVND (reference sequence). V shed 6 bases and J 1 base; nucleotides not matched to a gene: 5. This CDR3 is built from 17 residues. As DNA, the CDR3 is TGTGCCAGTAGGTGGACTAGCGGGGGGGGCCGCACAGATACGCAGTATTTT. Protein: CASRWTSGGGRTDTQYF.